The 13 T cell receptor beta chains below come from one sample, sequenced in a study of blood T cell repertoires in COVID-19. TCRdb's table, derived via immunoSEQ multiplex PCR, lists solely in-frame clones and lacks some. The data contain around 140,000 clones, roughly 87% of them singletons. The sequencing sample was made of peripheral blood. The source of these receptors is a man in his 70s with acute or convalescent COVID-19.

The chain's CDR3 is CASSWGQTQETQYF. CDR3 nucleotides: TGTGCCAGCTCCTGGGGACAGACCCAAGAGACCCAGTACTTC. The chain has TRBV18 and TRBJ2-5, with 7 bases aligning to TRBD1. V shed 6 bases, J shed 1 base, and the junction held 5 bases outside the gene matches. CDR3 length: 14 amino acids. The germline CDR1 and CDR2 sequences are KGHSH and LQKENI.

In its sample, this clone was seen once. V is TRBV28 and J is TRBJ1-2, with D tentatively TRBD1 (6 bases). Looked up from germline, CDR1 is MDHEN and CDR2 is SYDVKM. V gave up 2 bases and J gave up 4 bases, with 14 bases separating them. The CDR3 has 15 residues. DNA of the CDR3: TGTGCCAGCAGTTTAGGTGGGACAAGAATCTATGGCTACACCTTC. Its translation is CASSLGGTRIYGYTF.

J is TRBJ2-1 and V is TRBV19; D unresolved. The ends were cut back, 10 bases at V and 3 bases at J, with 10 bases in the middle. Germline CDR1 LNHDA, CDR2 SQIVND (reference sequence). The CDR3 is 12 residues long. The chain's CDR3 is CATRLDYNEQFF. In nucleotides, the CDR3 is TGTGCCACCCGTCTAGACTACAATGAGCAGTTCTTC.

This clone has only a few counts. The chain employs TRBV13 and TRBJ1-6; no clear D. The germline V and J ends were trimmed by 7 bases and 6 bases, with 16 bases remaining between them. This CDR3 is 15 amino acids long. The V gene's germline CDR1 is PRHDT and CDR2 FYEKMQ (reference sequence). The CDR3 DNA is TGTGCCAGCAACCGGGGTTGGCAGGTTAATTCACCCCTCCACTTT. Its protein is CASNRGWQVNSPLHF.

This clone was seen only a few times. The J gene is TRBJ2-3, the V gene TRBV3-1 (or the pseudogene TRBV3-2), with TRBD1 identical over 9 bases. The CDR3 has 15 amino acids. The germline V gene has CDR1 LGHDT and CDR2 YNNKEL (reference sequence). V shed 5 bases, J shed 0 bases, and the junction held 3 bases outside the gene matches. CDR3 loop: CASSLQGASTDTQYF. The CDR3 nucleotides are TGTGCCAGCAGCTTACAGGGGGCAAGCACAGATACGCAGTATTTT.

The rearrangement uses TRBV28 and TRBJ1-5, with 11 bases fitting TRBD1. This CDR3 is 15 amino acids long. The germline CDR1 and CDR2 sequences are MDHEN and SYDVKM. V was clipped by 4 bases and J by 6 bases; unmatched bases: 5. CDR3 nucleotide sequence: TGTGCCAGCAGTTCCGGACAGGGGGCAACTCAGCCCCAGCATTTT. It translates to CASSSGQGATQPQHF.

The chain has TRBV30 and TRBJ2-1, with a possible D match to TRBD2 (5 bases). V lost 2 bases, J lost 9 bases, and 8 bases lay in between. The germline V gene encodes CDR1 GTSNPN and CDR2 SVGIG (reference sequence). This CDR3 contains 11 residues. CDR3 sequence reads: CAWSRGFEQFF. The CDR3 bases are TGTGCCTGGAGTCGGGGTTTTGAGCAGTTCTTC.

The V and J genes are TRBV27 and TRBJ2-1, with D unresolved. CDR3 length: 15 residues. Germline loops: CDR1 MNHEY, CDR2 SMNVEV (reference sequence). Trimming took 2 bases from V and 2 from J, leaving 10 bases between them. The CDR3 nucleotides are TGTGCCAGCAGTTTAAATGTCCCTACCTACAATGAGCAGTTCTTC. This gives the protein CASSLNVPTYNEQFF.

The chain has TRBV28 and TRBJ1-5; tentative D call: TRBD1 (6 bases). Germline CDR1 is MDHEN and CDR2 is SYDVKM. Deletions cut 4 bases from V and 2 bases from J, with 15 bases between. The CDR3 totals 16 residues. The CDR3 reads CASSSPRTEGNQPQHF. The CDR3 region has the DNA TGTGCCAGCAGTTCACCTCGGACAGAGGGCAATCAGCCCCAGCATTTT.

The V and J genes are TRBV6-5 and TRBJ1-4; 7 nucleotides line up with TRBD1. After removal of 2 bases from V and 10 bases from J, the junction contained 7 bases not matched to a gene. Germline V gene lookup returns CDR1 MNHEY and CDR2 SVGAGI. The CDR3 is made up of 14 amino acids. The CDR3 here is CASSYTGAGGKLFF. The CDR3 DNA reads TGTGCCAGCAGTTACACAGGGGCCGGAGGAAAACTGTTTTTT.

V usage is TRBV6-1 and J usage is TRBJ1-1; weak D call: TRBD1 (5 bases). This CDR3 contains 15 residues. V lost 2 bases and J 11 bases, leaving 21 bases between the germline ends. Germline CDR1 MNHNS, CDR2 SASEGT. CDR3 protein: CASSERGTGAWSAFF. The DNA for the CDR3 is TGTGCCAGCAGTGAAAGAGGGACTGGGGCATGGTCGGCTTTCTTT.

The gene calls are TRBV10-3 and TRBJ2-4; 12 bases are shared with TRBD2. The CDR3 covers 16 residues. The trim removed 3 bases at V and 8 bases at J, leaving 8 bases unmatched. Germline V gives CDR1 ENHRY, CDR2 SYGVKD. The CDR3 protein is CAISEGLAGSGDIQYF. The DNA of the CDR3 is TGTGCCATCAGTGAAGGACTAGCGGGGAGCGGGGACATTCAGTACTTC.

The gene calls are TRBV10-3 and TRBJ2-3; D ambiguous. CDR1 and CDR2 (germline): ENHRY, SYGVKD. CDR3 length equals 14 residues. Trimming shortened V by 5 bases and J by 1 base, and 10 bases separated the two germline ends. The CDR3 loop is CAISSSDGTDTQYF. The CDR3 nucleotides are TGTGCCATCAGTTCTAGTGACGGCACAGATACGCAGTATTTT.